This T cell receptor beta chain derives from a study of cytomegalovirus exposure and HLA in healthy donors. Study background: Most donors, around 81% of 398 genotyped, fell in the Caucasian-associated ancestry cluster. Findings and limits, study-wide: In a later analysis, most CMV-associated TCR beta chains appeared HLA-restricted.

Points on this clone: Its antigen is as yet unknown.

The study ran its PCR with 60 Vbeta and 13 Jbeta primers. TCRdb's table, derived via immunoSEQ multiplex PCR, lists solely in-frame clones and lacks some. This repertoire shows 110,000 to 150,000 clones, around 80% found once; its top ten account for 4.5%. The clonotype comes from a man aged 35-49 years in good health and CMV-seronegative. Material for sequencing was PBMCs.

The chain's CDR3 is CASSQDVRAQPQHF. DNA for the CDR3: TGTGCCAGCAGCCAAGATGTCAGGGCTCAGCCCCAGCATTTT. This chain uses TRBV4-2 with TRBJ1-5, with D possibly TRBD1 on 5 matching bases. The CDR3 has 14 amino acids. The V and J ends lost 0 bases and 6 bases respectively, with 9 bases between them. The germline gives CDR1 LGHNA, CDR2 YNFKEQ.